A single sample gave rise to the 2 T cell receptor beta chains below, sequenced in a study of regulatory T cells in long-lasting Graves disease (dated by TCRdb to the early 2020s). Library creation used multiplex PCR. This sample was sequenced with an Illumina HiSeq 4000. CDR3 regions were amplified by Arm-PCR with iRepertoire HTBI primers to construct TCR beta libraries. The public reads were run again by TCRdb, first through fastp at Q25 and then through MiXCR, and only productive beta chains were kept. Rows merge per CDR3 protein into single entries with the most common DNA and genes. This sample has fewer than 650,000 distinct CDR3 sequences in its table, and around 17% of those were observed once. In total, the top ten clones hold 15% to 20% of the sample. This sample's time point label indicates: newly diagnosed GD, antithyroid drugs for less than 3 months. For both TCR sequencing and RNA sequencing, RNA was extracted from PBMCs using TRIzol.

This same sample was also part of a study on T cells in Graves' hyperthyroidism and ophthalmopathy.

The source was peripheral blood mononuclear cells (PBMCs), collected at new diagnosis, from a patient treated with antithyroid drugs. The receptors stem from a woman under 40 with Graves disease. Donor details come from another sample of the same person, matched by shared clones.

The rearrangement uses TRBV28 and TRBJ2-7, with 10 bases fitting TRBD1. Losses at the gene ends were 4 bases for V and 5 bases for J; bases not matched to a gene: 11. The CDR3 is 16 amino acids. Per germline, CDR1 MDHEN and CDR2 SYDVKM. The chain's CDR3 is CASSSVAGQGSHEQYF. CDR3 nucleotide sequence: TGTGCCAGCAGTTCTGTAGCGGGACAGGGGTCCCACGAGCAGTACTTC. The full variable domain, its missing parts supplied by reference TRBV28 and TRBJ2-7, is DVKVTQSSRYLVKRTGEKVFLECVQDMDHENMFWYRQDPGLGLRLIYFSYDVKMKEKGDIPEGYSVSREKKERFSLILESASTNQTSMYLCASSSVAGQGSHEQYFGPGTRLTVT.

This clonotype was recorded many times. V gene TRBV2 combines with J gene TRBJ2-6, with D maybe TRBD1 (6 bases). The CDR3 consists of 14 residues. The germline V and J ends were trimmed by 7 bases and 4 bases, with 11 bases remaining between them. Germline-derived CDR1 and CDR2 are SNHLY and FYNNEI. The DNA of the CDR3 is TGTGCCAGCAACCAGGGGCTCGGGGCCAACGTCCTGACTTTC. Its translation is CASNQGLGANVLTF.